This T cell receptor beta chain was obtained from a study of blood T cell repertoires in COVID-19. Study overall: Samples came from the United States, Italy and Spain, spanning acute and convalescent COVID-19. PBMCs, B-cell-depleted T cells, or T cells provided the cDNA or gDNA that made up the material.

This clone was counted a single time. Only in-frame clones appear in the TCRdb table, and some are missing; sequencing was by immunoSEQ multiplex PCR. The sample shows over 250,000 clones, over 80% of them seen only once. Per germline, CDR1 SGDLS and CDR2 YYNGEE. V shed 2 bases, J shed 0 bases, and the junction held 9 bases outside the gene matches. There are 18 residues in the CDR3. One Seattle source followed patients from active infection through their disease course. The sequencing sample was made of peripheral blood. The sequence derives from a woman between 45 and 65 years old with COVID-19, enrolled during active disease. The chain combines TRBV9 with TRBJ2-3, with 10 positions matching TRBD2. DNA of the CDR3: TGTGCCAGCAGCGTCGGCCGGATTAGCGGGAGGAGCACAGATACGCAGTATTTT. It specifies CASSVGRISGRSTDTQYF.